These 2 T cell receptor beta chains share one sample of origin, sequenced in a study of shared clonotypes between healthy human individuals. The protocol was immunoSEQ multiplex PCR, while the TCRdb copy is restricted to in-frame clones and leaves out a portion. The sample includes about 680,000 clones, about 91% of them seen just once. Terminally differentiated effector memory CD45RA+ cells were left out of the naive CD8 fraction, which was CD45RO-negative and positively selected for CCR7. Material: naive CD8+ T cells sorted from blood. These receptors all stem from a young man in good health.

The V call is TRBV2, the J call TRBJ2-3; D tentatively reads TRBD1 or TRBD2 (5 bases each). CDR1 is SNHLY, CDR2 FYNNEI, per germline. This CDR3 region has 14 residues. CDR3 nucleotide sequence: TGTACCTACTGGGGGACCTCTCCGGGGGATACGCAGTATTTT. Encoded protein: CTYWGTSPGDTQYF.

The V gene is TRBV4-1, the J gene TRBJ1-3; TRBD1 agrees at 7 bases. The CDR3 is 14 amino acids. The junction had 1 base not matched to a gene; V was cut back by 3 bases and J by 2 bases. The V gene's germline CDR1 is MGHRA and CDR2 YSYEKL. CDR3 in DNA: TGCGCCAGCAGCCAGACAGGGACTGGAAACACCATATATTTT. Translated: CASSQTGTGNTIYF.